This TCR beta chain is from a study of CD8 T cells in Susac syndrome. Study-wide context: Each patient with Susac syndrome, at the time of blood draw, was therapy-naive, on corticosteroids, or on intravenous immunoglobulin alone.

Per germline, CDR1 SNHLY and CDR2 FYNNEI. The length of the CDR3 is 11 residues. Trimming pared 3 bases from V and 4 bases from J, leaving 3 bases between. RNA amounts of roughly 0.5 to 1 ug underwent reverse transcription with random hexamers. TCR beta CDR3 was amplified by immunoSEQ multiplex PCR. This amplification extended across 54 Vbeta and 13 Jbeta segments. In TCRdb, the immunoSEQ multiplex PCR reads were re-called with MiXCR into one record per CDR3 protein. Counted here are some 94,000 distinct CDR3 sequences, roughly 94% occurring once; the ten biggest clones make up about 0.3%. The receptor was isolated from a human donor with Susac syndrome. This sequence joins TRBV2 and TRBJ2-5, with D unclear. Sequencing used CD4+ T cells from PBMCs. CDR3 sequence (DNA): TGTGCCAGCAGTGATTCAGAGACCCAGTACTTC. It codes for CASSDSETQYF.